Following are 21 T cell receptor beta chains from one sample sequenced in a study of CD8+CD57+ T cells in acquired aplastic anemia (dated by TCRdb to the late 2010s). Data came from an Illumina HiSeq 2000. TCR beta VDJ combination and CDR3 sequence profiling used genomic DNA as the template. TCRdb itself trimmed the public reads at Q25 with fastp, ran MiXCR and retained productive beta chains. Rows are combined by CDR3 protein, so each entry shows the most common genes and DNA. A total of fewer than 80,000 distinct CDR3 sequences appear in this sample, about three quarters of them only once. The ten largest clones capture about four fifths of the sample. Patients chosen for sequencing had shown expansion of CD8+CD57+ cells by flow cytometry. The sequenced sample was sorted CD4+, CD8+, or CD8+CD57+ T cells (not recorded which) from PBMCs. Receptors originate from a human donor with aplastic anemia.

As DNA, the CDR3 is TGTGCCAGCAGCTTAAGGGTGTTGGGGACAGGGTGGGGTTCACCCCTCCACTTT. As protein: CASSLRVLGTGWGSPLHF. The J gene is TRBJ1-6, the V gene TRBV7-3; 9 nucleotides align to TRBD1. The CDR3 has 18 residues. With 1 base clipped from V and 9 bases from J, the junction kept 13 bases outside the gene matches. Germline V gives CDR1 SGHTA, CDR2 FQGTGA.

Many counts were recorded for this clonotype. The V and J genes are TRBV27 and TRBJ2-1; no reliable D call. Germline loops: CDR1 MNHEY, CDR2 SMNVEV (reference sequence). Deletions cut 5 bases from V and 2 bases from J, with 4 bases between. This CDR3 has 12 amino acids. CDR3 in DNA: TGTGCCAGCAGTGACACCTACAATGAGCAGTTCTTC. Amino acids: CASSDTYNEQFF.

The rearrangement links TRBV7-6 to TRBJ1-1, with TRBD1 identical over 8 bases. V shed 9 bases, J shed 5 bases, and the junction held 14 bases outside the gene matches. The CDR3 loop spans 15 amino acids. Looked up from germline, CDR1 is SGHVS and CDR2 is FNYEAQ. The CDR3 bases are TGTGCCAGTTCGGACAGGGATGGGTCTCGGACTGAAGCTTTCTTT. Its translation is CASSDRDGSRTEAFF. The full variable domain, completed using reference TRBV7-6 and TRBJ1-1, is GAGVSQSPRYKVTKRGQDVALRCDPISGHVSLYWYRQALGQGPEFLTYFNYEAQQDKSGLPNDRFSAERPEGSISTLTIQRTEQRDSAMYRCASSDRDGSRTEAFFGQGTRLTVV.

V usage is TRBV7-2 and J usage is TRBJ2-1; no reliable D call. This CDR3 contains 17 residues. Germline CDR1 reads SGHTA; CDR2 reads FQGNSA. Trimming cost V 3 bases and J 0 bases, with 15 bases left between them. The DNA of the CDR3 is TGTGCCAGCAGCTTGGGGTTTGTGCGCACCTCCTACAATGAGCAGTTCTTC. Translation: CASSLGFVRTSYNEQFF.

The chain recombines TRBV12-3 or TRBV12-4 with TRBJ1-3; D ambiguous. Trimming cost V 2 bases and J 4 bases, with 9 bases left between them. This CDR3 is 14 amino acids long. The CDR3 protein is CASSLTPRGNTIYF. In DNA, the CDR3 is TGTGCCAGCAGTTTAACCCCCAGGGGAAACACCATATATTTT.

The chain couples TRBV15 to TRBJ1-5; TRBD1 aligns across 7 bases. V shed 0 bases and J 3 bases; nucleotides not matched to a gene: 11. CDR1 LNHNV and CDR2 YYDKDF come from the germline V gene (reference sequence). CDR3 length: 18 amino acids. CDR3 nucleotide sequence: TGTGCCACCAGCAGAGACCTTGGACAGGCGAGACTCAATCAGCCCCAGCATTTT. This sequence encodes CATSRDLGQARLNQPQHF.

This clonotype was observed many times. The J gene is TRBJ2-7, the V gene TRBV6-2 or TRBV6-3; 10 nucleotides align to TRBD2. CDR1 and CDR2 (germline): MNHEY, SVGEGT. CDR3 size: 14 residues. J gave up 5 bases and V 6 bases, and 7 bases lay outside the gene matches. CDR3 sequence (DNA): TGTGCCAGCAGAGCTAGCGGGAGTCAGAACGAGCAGTACTTC. As protein: CASRASGSQNEQYF.

The chain employs TRBV7-2 and TRBJ2-7; 9 bases map to TRBD2. V lost 4 bases to trimming and J lost 4 bases; unmatched junction nucleotides: 5. CDR3 length: 14 residues. The germline gives CDR1 SGHTA, CDR2 FQGNSA. This chain's CDR3 is CASSYASGEYEQYF. The CDR3 DNA reads as TGTGCCAGCAGCTACGCTAGCGGGGAGTACGAGCAGTACTTC. Using reference TRBV7-2 and TRBJ2-7 for the parts outside the CDR3, the full variable domain is GAGVSQSPSNKVTEKGKDVELRCDPISGHTALYWYRQSLGQGLEFLIYFQGNSAPDKSGLPSDRFSAERTGGSVSTLTIQRTQQEDSAVYLCASSYASGEYEQYFGPGTRLTVT.

This clonotype was seen a single time. The CDR3 DNA follows: TGCAGTGCTAGTAGGGGGGCGGTCACTGAAGCTTTCTTT. Protein: CSASRGAVTEAFF. The chain links TRBV20-1 to TRBJ1-1; TRBD1 might be the D (6 bases). Germline V gene sequence: CDR1 DFQATT, CDR2 SNEGSKA (reference sequence). Trimming pared 3 bases from V and 4 bases from J, leaving 12 bases between. The CDR3 has 13 amino acids.

Remarks on this clonotype: Likely a read error: the CDR3 ends without its conserved phenylalanine or tryptophan. The rearrangement links TRBV5-6 to TRBJ2-7; D unresolved. This CDR3 comprises 14 residues. Germline CDR1 SGHDT, CDR2 YYEEEE. In nucleotides, the CDR3 is TGTGCCAGCAGCTTAAGCTACACGGCCTACGACCAGTACTTA. Amino acid sequence: CASSLSYTAYDQYL.

This clonotype was observed a handful of times. V is TRBV2 and J is TRBJ2-7; D might be TRBD2 (6 bases). With 8 bases removed from V and 3 bases from J, the gap between germline ends came to 8 bases. Germline CDR1 and CDR2: SNHLY and FYNNEI. The CDR3 runs 11 residues. The CDR3 nucleotides are TGTGCCAGCGGGGGAGGCTACGAGCAGTACTTC. Translation: CASGGGYEQYF. Full variable domain (remainder filled in from reference TRBV2 and TRBJ2-7): EPEVTQTPSHQVTQMGQEVILRCVPISNHLYFYWYRQILGQKVEFLVSFYNNEISEKSEIFDDQFSVERPDGSNFTLKIRSTKLEDSAMYFCASGGGYEQYFGPGTRLTVT.

This clonotype appeared once. Mismatch with germline at one junction end may stem from a read error. The chain combines TRBV4-2 with TRBJ2-3, with 10 positions matching TRBD2. The CDR3 loop spans 15 amino acids. Germline-derived CDR1 and CDR2 are LGHNA and YNFKEQ. The CDR3 reads CASSQAGGRTDTQYF. Written as DNA, the CDR3 is TGTGCCAGCAGTCAAGCGGGAGGGCGAACAGATACGCAGTATTTT.

This rearrangement joins TRBV18 to TRBJ2-2; D unclear. The CDR3 totals 13 residues. Germline V gene sequence: CDR1 KGHSH, CDR2 LQKENI. V lost 0 bases, J lost 4 bases, and 3 bases lay in between. In DNA form, the CDR3 reads TGTGCCAGCTCACCACCTAGCACCGGGGAGCTGTTTTTT. Protein: CASSPPSTGELFF.

About this clonotype: A much larger clone lies one base from this, so it may be a read error. The chain combines TRBV5-6 with TRBJ2-7, with D perhaps matching TRBD2 (5 bases). Germline V lookup: CDR1 SGHDT, CDR2 YYEEEE. Trimming cost V 0 bases and J 5 bases, with 9 bases left between them. The CDR3 totals 13 residues. The CDR3 protein is CASSLDGVNEQYF. The CDR3 nucleotides are TGTGCCAGCAGCTTGGACGGGGTGAACGAGCAGTACTTC.

V gene TRBV13 combines with J gene TRBJ2-3, with TRBD2 identical over 7 bases. V was clipped by 1 base and J by 0 bases; unmatched bases: 4. CDR3 length: 16 residues. Germline lookup yields CDR1 PRHDT and CDR2 FYEKMQ (reference sequence). The CDR3 nucleotides read TGTGCCAGCAGCTTAGCCGGGGACTACAGCACAGATACGCAGTATTTT. Amino acid sequence: CASSLAGDYSTDTQYF.

J is TRBJ2-7 and V is TRBV10-3; TRBD1 might be the D (5 bases). The germline gives CDR1 ENHRY, CDR2 SYGVKD. V was cut by 3 bases and J by 6 bases, with 9 bases left in between. This CDR3 comprises 12 residues. The CDR3 region has the DNA TGTGCCATCAGTGAAGGGGTTGGCGAGCAGTACTTC. This encodes CAISEGVGEQYF.

The chain carries TRBV9 and TRBJ1-2; a weak D match, TRBD1 (5 bases). The CDR3 is made up of 13 amino acids. V was trimmed by 0 bases and J by 6 bases, leaving 9 bases between them. Looked up from germline, CDR1 is SGDLS and CDR2 is YYNGEE. As DNA, the CDR3 is TGTGCCAGCAGCGTAGAGGCAGGGCATGGCTACACCTTC. It translates to CASSVEAGHGYTF. Combining the CDR3 with reference TRBV9 and TRBJ1-2 gives the whole variable domain DSGVTQTPKHLITATGQRVTLRCSPRSGDLSVYWYQQSLDQGLQFLIQYYNGEERAKGNILERFSAQQFPDLHSELNLSSLELGDSALYFCASSVEAGHGYTFGSGTRLTVV.

This clonotype was seen only a few times. The chain couples TRBV6-1 to TRBJ2-7; 9 bases match TRBD1. CDR3 length: 14 residues. Germline V CDR1 and CDR2: MNHNS, SASEGT. With V trimmed by 2 bases and J by 4 bases, 3 bases remained unmatched. CDR3 region: CASSETGQGYEQYF. CDR3 nucleotides: TGTGCCAGCAGTGAAACTGGACAGGGGTACGAGCAGTACTTC.

The chain employs TRBV10-1 and TRBJ1-1, with D possibly matching TRBD1 (6 bases). The CDR3 contains 14 residues. Per the germline V gene, CDR1 is WNHNN and CDR2 is SYGVQD (reference sequence). Trimming cost V 4 bases and J 2 bases, with 11 bases left between them. Here the CDR3 reads CASSAGTPNTEAFF. CDR3 DNA: TGCGCCAGCAGTGCCGGGACACCAAACACTGAAGCTTTCTTT.

This clonotype appeared once. V gene TRBV20-1 combines with J gene TRBJ1-6; 7 nucleotides line up with TRBD1. V dropped 1 base and J dropped 6; count of bases not matched to a gene: 0. There are 13 residues in the CDR3. The germline V gene has CDR1 DFQATT and CDR2 SNEGSKA (reference sequence). CDR3 DNA sequence: TGCAGTGCTAGAGCAGGGGGTAATTCACCCCTCCACTTT. It is translated as CSARAGGNSPLHF.

The sample holds a few counts of this clonotype. The rearrangement links TRBV20-1 to TRBJ2-7; unclear D gene. Germline V lookup: CDR1 DFQATT, CDR2 SNEGSKA (reference sequence). The CDR3 sequence is 12 residues long. Trimming took off 3 bases at V and 6 bases at J, with 12 bases between the two ends. CDR3 in DNA: TGCAGTGCTAGTTTAGGGAACGGCGAGCAGTACTTC. The encoded protein is CSASLGNGEQYF.